Each of the 5 T cell receptor beta chains below was sequenced from the same sample in a study of cytomegalovirus exposure and HLA in healthy donors. The PCR contained 60 Vbeta and 13 Jbeta primers. The method was immunoSEQ multiplex PCR; TCRdb's version includes in-frame clones alone and lacks a portion of them. The sample comprises about 130,000 clones, 75% to 90% of which are singletons, and approximately 20% rests with the top ten. Source material: PBMCs. The receptors were sampled from a man aged 18 to 29 in good health and CMV-seropositive.

In DNA form, the CDR3 reads TGCGCCAGCAGCCAACGCGGGCTCAGTACTGAAGCTTTCTTT. Translated: CASSQRGLSTEAFF. The chain links TRBV4-1 to TRBJ1-1; D unresolved. Germline assignment: CDR1 MGHRA and CDR2 YSYEKL. This CDR3 is built from 14 residues. The V and J ends lost 2 bases and 5 bases respectively, with 12 bases between them.

The J gene is TRBJ2-7, the V gene TRBV28; TRBD1 might be the D (6 bases). The CDR3 spans 17 residues. Germline V lookup: CDR1 MDHEN, CDR2 SYDVKM. The V end lost 2 bases, the J end lost 2 bases, and 19 bases lay between the germline ends. The CDR3 here is CASSLPRTDRWTYEQYF. The CDR3 DNA is TGTGCCAGCAGTTTACCACGTACCGACAGGTGGACCTACGAGCAGTACTTC.

The CDR3 coding sequence is TGTGCCAGCAGCGGAGGGACCCGAGGCACAGATACGCAGTATTTT. Translation gives CASSGGTRGTDTQYF. The gene calls are TRBV11-1 and TRBJ2-3; D possibly corresponds to TRBD2 (6 bases). Trimming removed 5 bases at V and 1 base at J, with 13 bases between. CDR1 is SGHAT, CDR2 FQDESV, per germline (reference sequence). The CDR3 contains 15 residues.

V usage is TRBV9 and J usage is TRBJ2-5; 9 bases map to TRBD2. The DNA end is more similar to TRBJ2-7, so the J call may be wrong. This CDR3 is 14 amino acids long. Germline loops: CDR1 SGDLS, CDR2 YYNGEE. CDR3 DNA: TGTGCCAGCAGCGAGGGACTAGCAGACTACGAGCAGTACTTC. Translation: CASSEGLADYEQYF.

This clone was counted a single time. The chain carries TRBV6-4 and TRBJ1-2, with D possibly matching TRBD1 (5 bases). The germline V gene encodes CDR1 MRHNA and CDR2 SNTAGT. V lost 1 base and J lost 7, with 19 bases in between. The CDR3 runs 16 residues. The CDR3 bases are TGTGCCAGCAGTGACTGGAGGGACGGGTCTACTATTGGCTACACCTTC. Its translation is CASSDWRDGSTIGYTF.